This passage covers 30 T cell receptor beta chains from one sample sequenced in a study of T cells in Graves' hyperthyroidism and ophthalmopathy. RNA transcripts served as the template for amplifying TCR beta CDR3 regions. The study used the HTBI primer set for a first-round RT-PCR of the TCR CDR3. TCRdb re-derived calls from the multiplex PCR reads in MiXCR, one entry per CDR3 protein. The table has about half a million distinct CDR3 sequences, 15% to 20% seen once. Sequencing was performed on blood. The receptor set was obtained from a young woman with Graves' ophthalmopathy.

The J gene is TRBJ2-7, the V gene TRBV11-3; TRBD2 agrees at 12 bases. This CDR3 has 16 amino acids. J gave up 5 bases and V 4 bases, and 9 bases lay outside the gene matches. Germline-derived CDR1 and CDR2 are SGHNT and YENEEA. The CDR3 bases are TGTGCCAGCAGCTCAAGAGGACTAGCGGGATGGGACGAGCAGTACTTC. Its protein is CASSSRGLAGWDEQYF.

The table lists this clonotype with many counts. The V and J genes are TRBV12-3 or TRBV12-4 and TRBJ1-2, with D tentatively TRBD1 (5 bases). Trimming stripped 8 bases from V and 5 bases from J, with 21 bases between. The CDR3 is 15 amino acids. The CDR3 spells CASVSGGGGRYGYTF. CDR3 coding DNA: TGTGCCAGCGTGTCTGGGGGAGGCGGGAGATATGGCTACACCTTC.

This clonotype was picked up many times. V and J are TRBV13 and TRBJ2-3; no reliable D call. This CDR3 spans 15 amino acids. V was shortened by 6 bases and J by 1 base, with 14 bases between the two germline ends. Germline V gene lookup returns CDR1 PRHDT and CDR2 FYEKMQ (reference sequence). The CDR3 DNA reads as TGTGCCAGCAGTTTTAGGGTCCCAGGCACAGATACGCAGTATTTT. Its translation: CASSFRVPGTDTQYF.

In its sample, this clonotype was seen a few times. The V gene is TRBV29-1, the J gene TRBJ1-4; D not certain. CDR1 and CDR2 (germline): SQVTM, ANQGSEA. This CDR3 has 16 residues. V was cut by 0 bases and J by 3 bases, with 14 bases left in between. The CDR3 nucleotides are TGCAGCGTTGAAGAATCTGGGGAGGGCTCTAATGAAAAACTGTTTTTT. This encodes CSVEESGEGSNEKLFF.

The chain links TRBV25-1 to TRBJ2-2, with TRBD1 as a possible D gene (6 bases). The germline CDR1 and CDR2 sequences are MGHDK and SYGVNS. The CDR3 extends over 16 amino acids. V shed 6 bases and J shed 3 bases, with 17 bases lying between them. The CDR3, as DNA: TGTGCCAGCAGCGAACCCGGGACACGCCACACCGGGGAGCTGTTTTTT. Translation gives CASSEPGTRHTGELFF.

Comment on this clonotype: This may be a read error, as it is one base from a much larger clone. This sequence joins TRBV12-3 or TRBV12-4 and TRBJ1-2, with a possible D match to TRBD1 (6 bases). This CDR3 has 15 amino acids. The germline V and J ends were trimmed by 0 bases and 2 bases, with 10 bases remaining between them. CDR3 in amino acids: CASSLAGGRNYGYTF. CDR3 nucleotide sequence: TGTGCCAGCAGTTTAGCAGGGGGGAGGAACTATGGCTACACCTTC.

The chain is built from TRBV12-3 or TRBV12-4 and TRBJ2-3; D remains ambiguous. Trimming removed 4 bases at V and 6 bases at J, with 14 bases between. This CDR3 has 14 amino acids. The CDR3 here is CASSSPDPSDTQYF. In DNA form, the CDR3 reads TGTGCCAGCAGTTCACCGGACCCTTCTGATACGCAGTATTTT.

In this sample, this clonotype turned up many times. The V and J genes are TRBV28 and TRBJ1-1; D unresolved. There are 14 residues in the CDR3. Germline V lookup: CDR1 MDHEN, CDR2 SYDVKM. V was trimmed by 3 bases and J by 6 bases, leaving 14 bases between them. The CDR3 is CASSFDPGSPEAFF. The CDR3 region has the DNA TGTGCCAGCAGTTTTGATCCTGGGAGCCCTGAAGCTTTCTTT.

In the case of this clonotype: This clone may be a read error of a much larger clone one base away. V is TRBV20-1 and J is TRBJ2-7; 8 bases fit TRBD2. This CDR3 comprises 19 residues. Per the germline V gene, CDR1 is DFQATT and CDR2 is SNEGSKA (reference sequence). Trimming at V came to 0 bases and at J to 7 bases, leaving 23 bases not matched to a gene. This CDR3 reads CSARDSGIQERELSDEQYF. The CDR3 DNA is TGCAGTGCTAGAGATTCGGGTATTCAAGAGCGGGAGTTGAGTGATGAGCAGTACTTC.

This clonotype was found a few times. The CDR3 loop is CASSIVGFQREQFF. The CDR3 nucleotides read TGTGCCAGTAGTATAGTGGGATTTCAGCGTGAGCAGTTCTTC. The chain combines TRBV19 with TRBJ2-1; D is ambiguous. The CDR3 extends over 14 amino acids. CDR1 LNHDA and CDR2 SQIVND come from the germline V gene (reference sequence). Trimming cost V 1 base and J 9 bases, with 13 bases left between them.

This clonotype was seen at least ten times. The chain combines TRBV30 with TRBJ1-2, with D uncertain. Germline values: CDR1 GTSNPN, CDR2 SVGIG (reference sequence). V was pared by 5 bases and J by 5 bases, with 15 bases between. This CDR3 has 13 residues. CDR3 residues: CAWAIVTSYGYTF. The CDR3 DNA is TGTGCCTGGGCGATCGTGACCTCTTATGGCTACACCTTC.

This clonotype showed up many times. The chain has TRBV5-1 and TRBJ2-3; TRBD1 matches 7 bases. Germline lookup yields CDR1 SGHRS and CDR2 YFSETQ. Trimming removed 4 bases from V and 0 bases from J; junction bases left unmatched: 8. CDR3 size: 16 residues. As DNA, the CDR3 is TGCGCCAGCAGCGACCACGGGACAGTTAGCACAGATACGCAGTATTTT. It specifies CASSDHGTVSTDTQYF.

There are many counts of this clonotype. This rearrangement joins TRBV5-1 to TRBJ2-3; no clear D gene. V shed 5 bases and J shed 1 base, with 2 bases lying between them. Germline CDR1 SGHRS, CDR2 YFSETQ. This CDR3 region has 11 residues. CDR3 nucleotide sequence: TGCGCCAGCAGGGGCACAGATACGCAGTATTTT. Protein sequence: CASRGTDTQYF.

This clonotype was observed a few times. The chain joins TRBV7-2 to TRBJ2-1; perhaps TRBD2 as D (5 bases). The V end was cut by 5 bases, the J end by 2 bases, with 16 bases between. Looked up from germline, CDR1 is SGHTA and CDR2 is FQGNSA. CDR3 length equals 16 residues. The chain's CDR3 is CASSTSSSLTYNEQFF. In DNA, the CDR3 is TGTGCCAGCAGCACCTCTAGCAGTCTTACCTACAATGAGCAGTTCTTC. Together with reference TRBV7-2 and TRBJ2-1, the CDR3 gives the full variable domain: GAGVSQSPSNKVTEKGKDVELRCDPISGHTALYWYRQSLGQGLEFLIYFQGNSAPDKSGLPSDRFSAERTGGSVSTLTIQRTQQEDSAVYLCASSTSSSLTYNEQFFGPGTRLTVL.

The chain employs TRBV27 and TRBJ1-5; D uncertain. Germline values: CDR1 MNHEY, CDR2 SMNVEV (reference sequence). The CDR3 runs to 14 residues. V lost 8 bases and J lost 7, with 18 bases in between. CDR3: CASRPSQGPQPQHF. CDR3 bases: TGTGCCAGCCGCCCGTCGCAAGGGCCCCAGCCCCAGCATTTT.

This clonotype came up a few times. The genes are TRBV6-2 or TRBV6-3 and TRBJ2-3; D unclear. The CDR3 is 13 residues long. The ends were cut back, 5 bases at V and 6 bases at J, with 12 bases in the middle. Germline V gene sequence: CDR1 MNHEY, CDR2 SVGEGT. As DNA, the CDR3 is TGTGCCAGCAGTCTGTGGGTCTTGGATACGCAGTATTTT. This sequence encodes CASSLWVLDTQYF.

This clonotype appeared many times. The V gene is TRBV10-3, the J gene TRBJ2-3, with a possible D match to TRBD2 (6 bases). Germline CDR1 reads ENHRY; CDR2 reads SYGVKD. The CDR3 is 15 amino acids. V was shortened by 3 bases and J by 2 bases, with 12 bases between the two germline ends. CDR3 sequence reads: CAISEPAGITDTQYF. Written as DNA, the CDR3 is TGTGCCATCAGTGAACCAGCGGGCATCACAGATACGCAGTATTTT.

This sequence joins TRBV12-5 and TRBJ2-3, with a tentative D call TRBD1 (7 bases). Germline-derived CDR1 and CDR2 are LGHNT and FRNRAP. The CDR3 has 15 residues. The V and J ends lost 6 bases and 0 bases respectively, with 13 bases between them. CDR3 DNA: TGTGCTAGTGGGACATCAGGGGGGAGCACAGATACGCAGTATTTT. Residues: CASGTSGGSTDTQYF.

This clonotype was counted at least ten times. The chain employs TRBV7-2 and TRBJ2-2, with 9 positions matching TRBD2. Germline V gene sequence: CDR1 SGHTA, CDR2 FQGNSA. The V gene end was trimmed by 5 bases and the J gene end by 4 bases; junction bases not matched to a gene: 8. CDR3 size: 16 residues. The CDR3 DNA reads as TGTGCCAGCAGCCCGAGTCGAGCGGGAGGCACCGGGGAGCTGTTTTTT. Protein sequence: CASSPSRAGGTGELFF.

This clonotype was seen many times. The chain is built from TRBV18 and TRBJ1-1, with TRBD1 matching over 7 bases. CDR3 length: 15 amino acids. Germline lookup yields CDR1 KGHSH and CDR2 LQKENI. The ends lost 6 bases at V and 3 bases at J; junction bases unmatched: 10. The CDR3 nucleotides are TGTGCCAGCTCGCGGGAAGGGGGCCGTGACACTGAAGCTTTCTTT. Protein: CASSREGGRDTEAFF.

In its sample, this clonotype was seen many times. This rearrangement joins TRBV20-1 to TRBJ2-7; TRBD2 agrees at 9 bases. Germline values: CDR1 DFQATT, CDR2 SNEGSKA (reference sequence). The ends lost 0 bases at V and 2 bases at J; junction bases unmatched: 8. The CDR3 covers 16 residues. The CDR3 nucleotides read TGCAGTGCTAGAGATGCTTGGCGGGAGGGAACCTACGAGCAGTACTTC. Translation gives CSARDAWREGTYEQYF.

The gene calls are TRBV19 and TRBJ2-1; 10 bases agree with TRBD1. Germline trimming cut 5 bases from V and 10 bases from J; bases unmatched to any gene: 11. This CDR3 is built from 15 residues. Germline V gene sequence: CDR1 LNHDA, CDR2 SQIVND (reference sequence). The CDR3 sequence: CASSLAPTGGHEQFF. CDR3 sequence (DNA): TGTGCCAGTAGTTTGGCCCCGACAGGGGGCCACGAGCAGTTCTTC.

This clonotype was found many times. The chain joins TRBV20-1 to TRBJ2-3, with TRBD1 as a possible D gene (7 bases). The CDR3 covers 13 residues. The germline V gene encodes CDR1 DFQATT and CDR2 SNEGSKA (reference sequence). The CDR3 nucleotides read TGCAGCGCCTTGGAGGGGGCGGACGATACGCAGTATTTT. Its protein product is CSALEGADDTQYF.

This clonotype appeared many times. The chain combines TRBV3-1 with TRBJ2-7; D is perhaps TRBD2 (5 bases). The germline V and J ends were trimmed by 2 bases and 2 bases, with 13 bases remaining between them. The CDR3 sequence is 15 residues long. Looked up from germline, CDR1 is LGHDT and CDR2 is YNNKEL (reference sequence). The CDR3 spells CASSQPGEGTYEQYF. The CDR3 DNA follows: TGTGCCAGCAGCCAACCCGGGGAAGGGACCTACGAGCAGTACTTC.

This clonotype was detected many times. This chain connects TRBV27 to TRBJ2-7; the match to TRBD2 covers 14 bases. The germline V gene encodes CDR1 MNHEY and CDR2 SMNVEV (reference sequence). Unmatched junction bases numbered 7, after V lost 4 bases and J lost 5 bases. The CDR3 is made up of 16 amino acids. The CDR3 bases are TGTGCCAGCAGTTCATGGACTAGCGGGAGGATGGACGAGCAGTACTTC. It specifies CASSSWTSGRMDEQYF.

The table lists this clonotype with a few counts. This chain connects TRBV5-1 to TRBJ2-3; D is ambiguous. V was pared by 0 bases and J by 0 bases, with 8 bases between. The germline V gene encodes CDR1 SGHRS and CDR2 YFSETQ. CDR3 size: 15 residues. The CDR3 sequence: CASSLEEVSTDTQYF. As DNA, the CDR3 is TGCGCCAGCAGCTTGGAAGAAGTTAGCACAGATACGCAGTATTTT.

This clonotype was seen many times. The rearrangement links TRBV7-2 to TRBJ2-7; the match to TRBD1 covers 9 bases. The CDR3 is made up of 14 amino acids. The V gene's germline CDR1 is SGHTA and CDR2 FQGNSA. Germline trimming cut 1 base from V and 7 bases from J; bases unmatched to any gene: 5. The CDR3 protein is CASSLGGQGQEQYF. The CDR3 bases are TGTGCCAGCAGCTTAGGGGGACAGGGTCAAGAGCAGTACTTC. Based on the CDR3 plus reference TRBV7-2 and TRBJ2-7, the full variable domain is GAGVSQSPSNKVTEKGKDVELRCDPISGHTALYWYRQSLGQGLEFLIYFQGNSAPDKSGLPSDRFSAERTGGSVSTLTIQRTQQEDSAVYLCASSLGGQGQEQYFGPGTRLTVT.

The sample holds many counts of this clonotype. This chain's CDR3 is CATSIDGSTDTQYF. CDR3 in DNA: TGTGCCACCAGTATTGACGGTAGCACAGATACGCAGTATTTT. V and J are TRBV24-1 and TRBJ2-3; D gene uncertain. The CDR3 is 14 amino acids. Trimming cost V 6 bases and J 0 bases, with 9 bases left between them. Germline CDR1 and CDR2: KGHDR and SFDVKD.

This clonotype was found a few times. This rearrangement joins TRBV7-6 to TRBJ2-2; D tentatively fits TRBD1 or TRBD2 (5 bases each). The germline V gene encodes CDR1 SGHVS and CDR2 FNYEAQ. The CDR3 totals 18 residues. Deletions cut 2 bases from V and 7 bases from J, with 23 bases between. The CDR3 DNA sequence: TGTGCCAGCAGCTTATTCCGGGACGAATGGAGGAGGCACGGGGAGCTGTTTTTT. Translation: CASSLFRDEWRRHGELFF.

This clonotype was seen at least ten times. The chain couples TRBV6-5 to TRBJ2-5; D uncertain. The CDR3 spans 12 residues. The germline V gene has CDR1 MNHEY and CDR2 SVGAGI. V was shortened by 0 bases and J by 4 bases, with 3 bases between the two germline ends. In DNA, the CDR3 is TGTGCCAGCAGTTACTCCCCAGAGACCCAGTACTTC. Its translation is CASSYSPETQYF.